This is a list of T cell receptor beta chains from one sample in a study of blood T cells in healthy people across ages. Each CDR3 protein gets one entry after TCRdb re-called the 5' RACE reads with MiXCR. The data hold about a million distinct CDR3 sequences, with approximately 49% observed a single time. The sequencing input was blood. The receptors derive from a man younger than 40 in good health. The CDR3 runs from the conserved cysteine through the conserved F or W. The order of the fields is D gene, clone size, V gene, J gene, CDR3 DNA, CDR3 protein. D genes are given only for firm matches. Clone size is given for some rows only: seen once, a few or many times, or a class if the clone is expanded.

D: TRBD1
size: few
V: TRBV20-1
J: TRBJ2-3
DNA: TGCAGTGCTAGAGTGGACAGGGGCTTGACAGATACGCAGTATTTT
CDR3: CSARVDRGLTDTQYF

D: .
size: .
V: TRBV6-6
J: TRBJ1-4
DNA: TGTGCCAGCAGAACCCGGGACATCAGGCGGGAAAAACTGTTTTTT
CDR3: CASRTRDIRREKLFF

D: .
size: .
V: TRBV24-1
J: TRBJ1-1
DNA: TGTGCCACCAGTGGAGGGGGGAACACTGAAGCTTTCTTT
CDR3: CATSGGGNTEAFF

D: .
size: .
V: TRBV4-1
J: TRBJ2-1
DNA: TGCGTCAGCAGCCAAGACCGAGGACGGCGCTACAATGAGCAGTTCTTC
CDR3: CVSSQDRGRRYNEQFF

D: .
size: .
V: TRBV7-3
J: TRBJ2-2
DNA: TGTGCCAGCAGCTTCTCGACAGCGGGCACCGGGGAGCTGTTTTTT
CDR3: CASSFSTAGTGELFF

D: .
size: few
V: TRBV29-1
J: TRBJ2-7
DNA: TGCAGCGTTGAAGAGAACCGGGACAATACCTACGAGCAGTACTTC
CDR3: CSVEENRDNTYEQYF

D: TRBD1
size: .
V: TRBV6-1
J: TRBJ1-4
DNA: TGTGCCAGCAGTGATGGACAGGGTTGGGAAAAACTGTTTTTT
CDR3: CASSDGQGWEKLFF

D: .
size: few
V: TRBV28
J: TRBJ1-2
DNA: TGTGCCAGCAGTGTCGAACAGAACTATGGCTACACCTTC
CDR3: CASSVEQNYGYTF

D: .
size: .
V: TRBV27
J: TRBJ2-7
DNA: TGTGCCAGCAGGAGAGGGGGGGGCTCCTACGAGCAGTACTTC
CDR3: CASRRGGGSYEQYF

D: TRBD2
size: many
V: TRBV5-1
J: TRBJ2-5
DNA: TGCGCCAGCAGCTTGGCCGGGACTAGGGTTAAGACCCAGTACTTC
CDR3: CASSLAGTRVKTQYF